The next 25 T cell receptor beta chains were all read from a single sample in a study of shared clonotypes between healthy human individuals. CD45RO-negative cells were positively selected for CCR7, leaving out terminally differentiated effector memory CD45RA+ cells. Repertoires were generated with immunoSEQ multiplex PCR, while TCRdb's copy carries only in-frame clones and drops some. Of 1.5 million to 2.5 million clones detected, about 94% appear once; the ten largest clones hold roughly 1%. Sequenced: naive CD8+ T cells sorted from blood. These receptors all come from a young man in good health.

The chain employs TRBV5-1 and TRBJ1-1; TRBD1 matches at 10 bases. This CDR3 is 16 amino acids long. Germline V gene sequence: CDR1 SGHRS, CDR2 YFSETQ. V lost 6 bases, J lost 2 bases, and 10 bases stayed unmatched. CDR3 sequence reads: CASNSGTGVGNTEAFF. The CDR3, as DNA: TGCGCCAGCAATTCCGGGACAGGGGTTGGTAACACTGAAGCTTTCTTT.

This clone was seen once. The rearrangement uses TRBV7-9 and TRBJ2-1; D remains unclear. Germline assignment: CDR1 SEHNR and CDR2 FQNEAQ (reference sequence). V was pared by 1 base and J by 7 bases, with 11 bases between. The CDR3 spans 14 residues. Here the CDR3 reads CASSLGPLGNEQFF. Here the CDR3 DNA reads TGTGCCAGCAGCTTAGGCCCTCTTGGGAATGAGCAGTTCTTC.

This chain uses TRBV4-3 with TRBJ2-7, with D tentatively TRBD2 (6 bases). Between the trimmed V and J ends, which lost 8 bases and 7 bases, there was a span of 12 bases. This CDR3 is built from 11 residues. Germline-derived CDR1 and CDR2 are LGHNA and YSLEER. The CDR3 DNA sequence: TGCGCCAGCGGGGGGTTAGGGGAGCAGTACTTC. Its translation: CASGGLGEQYF.

Turning to this clone: At one boundary the junction diverges from the germline segment, which might be a read error. This chain uses TRBV19 with TRBJ1-2; tentative D call: TRBD1 (5 bases). This CDR3 comprises 15 residues. Germline V gene lookup returns CDR1 LNHDA and CDR2 SQIVND (reference sequence). The CDR3 loop reads CASSVPGPLNYGHTF. The CDR3 region has the DNA TGTGCCAGTAGTGTCCCGGGACCTTTAAACTATGGCCACACCTTC. Drawing the rest from reference TRBV19 and TRBJ1-2, the complete variable domain is DGGITQSPKYLFRKEGQNVTLSCEQNLNHDAMYWYRQDPGQGLRLIYYSQIVNDFQKGDIAEGYSVSREKKESFPLTVTSAQKNPTAFYLCASSVPGPLNYGHTFGSGTRLTVV.

This clone was found a few times. The sample carries other DNA sequences with the same CDR3. The CDR3 is CASSSDTEAFF. The CDR3 DNA reads TGTGCCAGCAGCTCCGACACTGAAGCTTTCTTT. The V and J genes are TRBV13 and TRBJ1-1; unclear D gene. Germline V gene lookup returns CDR1 PRHDT and CDR2 FYEKMQ (reference sequence). The V end lost 4 bases, the J end lost 3 bases, and 3 bases lay between the germline ends. The CDR3 has 11 amino acids.

The rearrangement links TRBV5-4 to TRBJ1-1, with TRBD1 matching over 7 bases. J lost 4 bases, V lost 1 base, and 4 bases had no gene match. Germline CDR1 and CDR2: SGHNT and YYREEE (reference sequence). This CDR3 contains 14 residues. For the CDR3, the DNA is TGTGCCAGCAGCTTGTATCGGGACAGCACTGAAGCTTTCTTT. It encodes CASSLYRDSTEAFF.

The genes are TRBV6-5 and TRBJ1-1; D is ambiguous. The CDR3 consists of 15 residues. The germline gives CDR1 MNHEY, CDR2 SVGAGI. V shed 0 bases and J shed 2 bases, with 10 bases lying between them. CDR3 in amino acids: CASSYSGLSNTEAFF. CDR3 bases: TGTGCCAGCAGTTACTCTGGACTTTCTAACACTGAAGCTTTCTTT.

The V call is TRBV9, the J call TRBJ2-5; 13 nucleotides agree with TRBD2. J gave up 3 bases and V 2 bases, and 1 base lay outside the gene matches. The germline V gene encodes CDR1 SGDLS and CDR2 YYNGEE. CDR3 size: 15 residues. DNA of the CDR3: TGTGCCAGCAGCGTCGGACTAGCGGGAGAAGAGACCCAGTACTTC. Translating gives CASSVGLAGEETQYF.

The V and J genes are TRBV7-2 and TRBJ2-7; TRBD2 is a possible D gene (6 bases). V lost 4 bases and J 3 bases, leaving 13 bases between the germline ends. Germline-derived CDR1 and CDR2 are SGHTA and FQGNSA. The CDR3 has 14 amino acids. CDR3 region: CASSSPGGNYEQYF. The CDR3 coding sequence is TGTGCCAGCAGCTCCCCCGGGGGTAACTACGAGCAGTACTTC. Combining the CDR3 with reference TRBV7-2 and TRBJ2-7 gives the whole variable domain GAGVSQSPSNKVTEKGKDVELRCDPISGHTALYWYRQSLGQGLEFLIYFQGNSAPDKSGLPSDRFSAERTGGSVSTLTIQRTQQEDSAVYLCASSSPGGNYEQYFGPGTRLTVT.

The CDR3 reads CALGRAGDQVQFF. The CDR3 DNA follows: TGTGCCCTAGGCAGGGCCGGGGACCAGGTGCAGTTCTTC. The V and J genes are TRBV7-9 and TRBJ2-1; D possibly matches TRBD1 or TRBD2 (5 bases each). The CDR3 length is 13 residues. Germline values: CDR1 SEHNR, CDR2 FQNEAQ (reference sequence). Trimming took off 11 bases at V and 12 bases at J, with 23 bases between the two ends.

With regard to this clone: The sample contains more than one DNA sequence encoding this CDR3. V is TRBV11-2 and J is TRBJ2-7; D uncertain. The CDR3 has 13 amino acids. Per the germline V gene, CDR1 is SGHAT and CDR2 is FQNNGV. The V and J ends lost 0 bases and 2 bases respectively, with 5 bases between them. The CDR3 reads CASSLEAPYEQYF. The CDR3 region has the DNA TGTGCCAGCAGCTTAGAGGCTCCCTACGAGCAGTACTTC.

This clone was observed a single time. The chain has TRBV15 and TRBJ2-3; D not certain. Trimming took off 5 bases at V and 0 bases at J, with 15 bases between the two ends. There are 16 residues in the CDR3. CDR1 is LNHNV and CDR2 is YYDKDF in the germline V gene (reference sequence). The CDR3 DNA reads as TGTGCCACCAGCGGGCTGACTCTTCCTAGCACAGATACGCAGTATTTT. Residues: CATSGLTLPSTDTQYF.

V gene TRBV5-1 combines with J gene TRBJ1-2, with D perhaps matching TRBD1 (5 bases). Trimming removed 3 bases at V and 4 bases at J, with 19 bases between. Looked up from germline, CDR1 is SGHRS and CDR2 is YFSETQ. This CDR3 contains 16 residues. The CDR3 loop is CASSSTATKTFYGYTF. The CDR3 DNA is TGCGCCAGCAGCTCGACAGCGACAAAGACGTTCTATGGCTACACCTTC.

The rearrangement uses TRBV10-1 and TRBJ2-3, with TRBD2 as a possible D gene (6 bases). Trimming left V 4 bases short and J 2 bases short, with 19 bases between. The CDR3 contains 17 residues. Germline V gene data show CDR1 as WNHNN and CDR2 as SYGVQD (reference sequence). CDR3 sequence reads: CASSARDAGPSTDTQYF. CDR3 nucleotides: TGCGCCAGCAGTGCGAGGGACGCGGGACCTTCCACAGATACGCAGTATTTT.

A remark on this clone: The same CDR3 is also encoded by other DNA sequences in this sample. The rearrangement links TRBV5-6 to TRBJ2-7; TRBD2 agrees at 11 bases. Germline CDR1 SGHDT, CDR2 YYEEEE. This CDR3 region has 15 residues. V shed 0 bases, J shed 5 bases, and the junction held 4 bases outside the gene matches. The CDR3 reads CASSLELAGAHEQYF. In DNA form, the CDR3 reads TGTGCCAGCAGCTTGGAACTAGCGGGAGCCCACGAGCAGTACTTC.

The V call is TRBV7-9, the J call TRBJ2-1; 13 bases are shared with TRBD2. The CDR3 contains 15 residues. CDR1 and CDR2 (germline): SEHNR, FQNEAQ (reference sequence). V dropped 6 bases and J dropped 9; count of bases not matched to a gene: 8. This CDR3 reads CASRAGTSGKGEQFF. The DNA of the CDR3 is TGTGCCAGCAGGGCAGGGACTAGCGGGAAGGGTGAGCAGTTCTTC.

V usage is TRBV20-1 and J usage is TRBJ2-5; no clear D gene. Trimming pared 6 bases from V and 2 bases from J, leaving 7 bases between. This CDR3 spans 11 amino acids. Germline V CDR1 and CDR2: DFQATT, SNEGSKA (reference sequence). CDR3 DNA: TGCAGTGCCAGGAGACAAGAGACCCAGTACTTC. Residues: CSARRQETQYF.

As for this clone: Additional DNA sequences in this sample encode the identical CDR3. The genes are TRBV5-6 and TRBJ2-7, with D unresolved. CDR3 length equals 13 residues. Looked up from germline, CDR1 is SGHDT and CDR2 is YYEEEE. Trimming removed 0 bases from V and 2 bases from J, with 6 bases in between. CDR3 sequence: CASSLDRAYEQYF. CDR3 DNA: TGTGCCAGCAGCTTGGACCGGGCCTACGAGCAGTACTTC.

To note about this clone: Other DNA sequences from this sample encode an identical CDR3 as well. This chain uses TRBV9 with TRBJ1-5, with TRBD1 matching over 7 bases. This CDR3 comprises 13 residues. Germline CDR1 and CDR2: SGDLS and YYNGEE. V lost 4 bases to trimming and J lost 5 bases; unmatched junction nucleotides: 3. Here the CDR3 DNA reads TGTGCCAGCAGCCTTACAGGGGATCAGCCCCAGCATTTT. Translating it yields CASSLTGDQPQHF.

The V call is TRBV4-3, the J call TRBJ2-3, with D possibly being TRBD1 or TRBD2 (5 bases each). This CDR3 comprises 15 residues. Trimming cost V 0 bases and J 6 bases, with 13 bases left between them. Germline assignment: CDR1 LGHNA and CDR2 YSLEER. Here the CDR3 reads CASSQETRQWDTQYF. In DNA, the CDR3 is TGCGCCAGCAGCCAAGAAACTAGACAGTGGGATACGCAGTATTTT.

This clone was seen only once. The J gene is TRBJ2-5, the V gene TRBV5-4; tentative D call: TRBD2 (6 bases). With 0 bases removed from V and 3 bases from J, the gap between germline ends came to 9 bases. Germline V gene sequence: CDR1 SGHNT, CDR2 YYREEE (reference sequence). The CDR3 has 14 amino acids. The CDR3 coding sequence is TGTGCCAGCAGCTTGGGACTAGACAAAGAGACCCAGTACTTC. Translated, it gives CASSLGLDKETQYF.

V gene TRBV27 combines with J gene TRBJ1-2; tentative D call: TRBD1 (6 bases). Germline values: CDR1 MNHEY, CDR2 SMNVEV (reference sequence). With 7 bases removed from V and 6 bases from J, the gap between germline ends came to 18 bases. There are 14 residues in the CDR3. In DNA form, the CDR3 reads TGTGCCAGCACCGACCTGGGGGCAAGCAATGGCTACACCTTC. Residues: CASTDLGASNGYTF.

The chain links TRBV9 to TRBJ2-2, with D tentatively TRBD1 or TRBD2 (6 bases each). This CDR3 comprises 15 residues. The germline CDR1 and CDR2 sequences are SGDLS and YYNGEE. The V and J ends lost 0 bases and 5 bases respectively, with 11 bases between them. The CDR3 DNA is TGTGCCAGCAGCGTAGAGGGGGGTTTAACCGGGGAGCTGTTTTTT. Encoded protein: CASSVEGGLTGELFF.

Details on this clone: Other nucleotide sequences in the sample specify the same CDR3. The chain uses TRBV5-1 and TRBJ2-7; unclear D gene. Deletions cut 0 bases from V and 2 bases from J, with 6 bases between. The CDR3 runs 13 residues. The germline V gene has CDR1 SGHRS and CDR2 YFSETQ. CDR3 bases: TGCGCCAGCAGCTTGGCGCCGACCTACGAGCAGTACTTC. Amino acid sequence: CASSLAPTYEQYF.

The genes are TRBV7-6 and TRBJ2-7, with D uncertain. V was cut by 1 base and J by 5 bases, with 9 bases left in between. Germline lookup yields CDR1 SGHVS and CDR2 FNYEAQ. The CDR3 is 13 amino acids. The CDR3 is CASSLEWYHEQYF. In DNA form, the CDR3 reads TGTGCCAGCAGCTTAGAATGGTACCACGAGCAGTACTTC.